Given below is one T cell receptor (beta chain) in context. This sample stems from a study of T cell responses to AZD1222 COVID-19 vaccine. TCRdb's copy holds only in-frame clones and misses some; the assay was immunoSEQ multiplex PCR. Of around 25,000 clones listed, roughly 84% are singletons. The V and J ends lost 7 bases and 1 base respectively, with 16 bases between them. From germline, CDR1 is LNHDA and CDR2 SQIVND (reference sequence). This CDR3 has 15 amino acids. Sequences were derived from peripheral blood, sampled 28 days after the second AZD1222 dose. The sequence derives from an adult who received the AZD1222 COVID-19 vaccine. This chain joins TRBV19 and TRBJ1-2; D uncertain. The chain's CDR3 is CASTPPGGYNYGYTF. The CDR3 DNA is TGTGCCAGTACCCCCCCCGGCGGCTATAACTATGGCTACACCTTC.